These 18 T cell receptor beta chains share one sample of origin, sequenced in a study of T cell responses to AZD1222 COVID-19 vaccine. The data were produced by immunoSEQ multiplex PCR, yet TCRdb's version contains in-frame clones alone and is incomplete. The sample holds about 210,000 clones, around 92% seen once. The sequencing here drew on peripheral blood, taken on day 0 of AZD1222 vaccination. The source of these receptors is an adult in good health.

A single count supports this clone. CDR3 sequence reads: CASSRGGTRAQHF. The DNA for the CDR3 is TGTGCCAGCAGTAGGGGCGGCACTCGAGCCCAGCATTTT. The chain employs TRBV12-3 or TRBV12-4 and TRBJ1-5; D is perhaps TRBD1 (5 bases). The CDR3 covers 13 residues. V lost 5 bases and J lost 11, with 16 bases in between.

J is TRBJ2-3 and V is TRBV29-1; D is possibly TRBD2 (6 bases). Germline V gene lookup returns CDR1 SQVTM and CDR2 ANQGSEA. The CDR3 contains 13 residues. V was shortened by 4 bases and J by 2 bases, with 10 bases between the two germline ends. The CDR3 here is CSVVGGATDTQYF. In DNA form, the CDR3 reads TGCAGCGTTGTGGGGGGAGCCACAGATACGCAGTATTTT.

This chain links TRBV19 with TRBJ1-6; 7 bases align to TRBD1. J gave up 10 bases and V 0 bases, and 9 bases lay outside the gene matches. Germline CDR1 reads LNHDA; CDR2 reads SQIVND (reference sequence). This CDR3 region has 16 residues. CDR3 sequence reads: CASSIDGGRGGSPLHF. Written as DNA, the CDR3 is TGTGCCAGTAGTATAGATGGAGGCCGAGGGGGCTCACCCCTCCACTTT. Drawing the rest from reference TRBV19 and TRBJ1-6, the complete variable domain is DGGITQSPKYLFRKEGQNVTLSCEQNLNHDAMYWYRQDPGQGLRLIYYSQIVNDFQKGDIAEGYSVSREKKESFPLTVTSAQKNPTAFYLCASSIDGGRGGSPLHFGNGTRLTVT.

The chain is built from TRBV5-6 and TRBJ1-6, with D perhaps TRBD1 (5 bases). V was pared by 1 base and J by 8 bases, with 13 bases between. CDR1 and CDR2 from the germline V gene are SGHDT and YYEEEE. The CDR3 loop spans 15 amino acids. In nucleotides, the CDR3 is TGTGCCAGCAGCTTGTGGGGGGGATCAGATTCACCCCTCCACTTT. Amino acids: CASSLWGGSDSPLHF.

The chain links TRBV5-4 to TRBJ1-1; 7 bases map to TRBD1. The CDR3 sequence is 15 residues long. Germline lookup yields CDR1 SGHNT and CDR2 YYREEE (reference sequence). The V segment lost 2 bases and the J segment 2 bases; nucleotides outside the gene matches: 6. CDR3 in amino acids: CASSFRQGVNTEAFF. CDR3 coding DNA: TGTGCCAGCAGCTTCCGGCAGGGGGTAAACACTGAAGCTTTCTTT. Together with reference TRBV5-4 and TRBJ1-1, the CDR3 gives the full variable domain: ETGVTQSPTHLIKTRGQQVTLRCSSQSGHNTVSWYQQALGQGPQFIFQYYREEENGRGNFPPRFSGLQFPNYSSELNVNALELDDSALYLCASSFRQGVNTEAFFGQGTRLTVV.

The rearrangement uses TRBV4-1 and TRBJ2-1; perhaps TRBD2 as D (6 bases). This CDR3 has 16 amino acids. Between the trimmed V and J ends, which lost 4 bases and 7 bases, there was a span of 20 bases. Germline-derived CDR1 and CDR2 are MGHRA and YSYEKL. The CDR3 DNA sequence: TGCGCCAGCAGCCCTCAGGTGGGGAGGAATAGGAATGAGCAGTTCTTC. Its translation is CASSPQVGRNRNEQFF.

The V gene is TRBV11-3, the J gene TRBJ2-6; D gene uncertain. Trimming stripped 5 bases from V and 1 base from J, with 6 bases between. Germline V lookup: CDR1 SGHNT, CDR2 YENEEA. This CDR3 has 14 amino acids. This CDR3 is CASSPVSGANVLTF. The CDR3 coding sequence is TGTGCCAGCAGCCCCGTATCTGGGGCCAACGTCCTGACTTTC. Filled out from reference TRBV11-3 and TRBJ2-6, the complete variable domain reads EAGVVQSPRYKIIEKKQPVAFWCNPISGHNTLYWYLQNLGQGPELLIRYENEEAVDDSQLPKDRFSAERLKGVDSTLKIQPAELGDSAVYLCASSPVSGANVLTFGAGSRLTVL.

CDR3 bases: TGCAGCGTTACCGGGACAGGGAACACTGAAGCTTTCTTT. It codes for CSVTGTGNTEAFF. The chain recombines TRBV29-1 with TRBJ1-1; 8 bases map to TRBD1. Germline values: CDR1 SQVTM, CDR2 ANQGSEA. The ends lost 5 bases at V and 1 base at J; junction bases unmatched: 3. CDR3 size: 13 residues.

The chain recombines TRBV6-2 or TRBV6-3 with TRBJ2-7, with 8 nucleotides matching TRBD2. Per the germline V gene, CDR1 is MNHEY and CDR2 is SVGEGT. The CDR3 spans 17 residues. Germline trimming cut 2 bases from V and 4 bases from J; bases unmatched to any gene: 13. The DNA for the CDR3 is TGTGCCAGCAGTTACCCAGTTCAGCGGGGGACGTGGTACGAGCAGTACTTC. Its protein is CASSYPVQRGTWYEQYF.

In the case of this clone: Other nucleotide sequences in the sample specify the same CDR3. The genes are TRBV28 and TRBJ1-3; TRBD1 agrees at 8 bases. The CDR3 runs to 14 residues. The J segment lost 0 bases and the V segment lost 5 bases, leaving 0 bases of the junction unmatched. Germline V gene lookup returns CDR1 MDHEN and CDR2 SYDVKM. CDR3 nucleotide sequence: TGTGCCAGCAGTACAGGGGGCTCTGGAAACACCATATATTTT. Translated, it gives CASSTGGSGNTIYF.

The rearrangement joins TRBV6-5 to TRBJ2-5; TRBD1 aligns across 7 bases. From germline, CDR1 is MNHEY and CDR2 SVGAGI. Trimming removed 7 bases from V and 1 base from J; junction bases left unmatched: 6. The CDR3 contains 14 residues. The CDR3 DNA is TGTGCCAGCAACCGAGGGACAGCCCAAGAGACCCAGTACTTC. This codes for CASNRGTAQETQYF.

The rearrangement links TRBV4-1 to TRBJ1-4; 10 bases are shared with TRBD1. CDR3 length equals 18 residues. The V gene's germline CDR1 is MGHRA and CDR2 YSYEKL. V shed 0 bases and J 7 bases; nucleotides not matched to a gene: 11. The CDR3 DNA is TGCGCCAGCAGCCAAGACTGGCGACAGGGGGCGCGGGGTGAAAAACTGTTTTTT. Translating gives CASSQDWRQGARGEKLFF.

V gene TRBV6-4 combines with J gene TRBJ2-2, with D perhaps matching TRBD2 (5 bases). Germline V gene data show CDR1 as MRHNA and CDR2 as SNTAGT. V was trimmed by 4 bases and J by 5 bases, leaving 11 bases between them. The CDR3 has 14 residues. The CDR3 bases are TGTGCCAGCAGTGGGGGAGTTGGGACCGGGGAGCTGTTTTTT. Its protein is CASSGGVGTGELFF.

The J gene is TRBJ1-3, the V gene TRBV15; D is undetermined. The germline V gene encodes CDR1 LNHNV and CDR2 YYDKDF (reference sequence). Trimming left V 0 bases short and J 0 bases short, with 9 bases between. This CDR3 comprises 16 residues. CDR3 coding DNA: TGTGCCACCAGCAGAGACGTGGCGTCCTCTGGAAACACCATATATTTT. It codes for CATSRDVASSGNTIYF.

This clone has only one observation. The chain links TRBV2 to TRBJ1-1, with D perhaps TRBD1 (6 bases). The CDR3 runs 16 residues. Germline values: CDR1 SNHLY, CDR2 FYNNEI. V gave up 10 bases and J gave up 1 base, with 22 bases separating them. CDR3 sequence: CATGGPEQGWNTEAFF. The DNA for the CDR3 is TGTGCCACGGGAGGGCCGGAACAGGGATGGAACACTGAAGCTTTCTTT.

This clone came up once. The chain is built from TRBV7-6 and TRBJ1-5; TRBD1 matches at 7 bases. With 5 bases clipped from V and 0 bases from J, the junction kept 4 bases outside the gene matches. Germline V gene sequence: CDR1 SGHVS, CDR2 FNYEAQ. This CDR3 contains 15 residues. The CDR3 DNA reads as TGTGCCAGCAGCCCTGGACAGGATAGCAATCAGCCCCAGCATTTT. Translation gives CASSPGQDSNQPQHF.

The rearrangement joins TRBV12-5 to TRBJ1-1; D not resolved. Trimming pared 3 bases from V and 1 base from J, leaving 9 bases between. The CDR3 totals 14 residues. The germline CDR1 and CDR2 sequences are LGHNT and FRNRAP. In nucleotides, the CDR3 is TGTGCTAGTGGTTTTTCGACCTCGAACACTGAAGCTTTCTTT. Translating it yields CASGFSTSNTEAFF.

The CDR3 loop reads CASTPRGGDEQYF. The DNA for the CDR3 is TGTGCCAGCACCCCCAGGGGCGGAGACGAGCAGTACTTC. The chain employs TRBV6-5 and TRBJ2-7; D might be TRBD1 (6 bases). The CDR3 runs to 13 residues. The germline V and J ends were trimmed by 7 bases and 5 bases, with 15 bases remaining between them. Germline-derived CDR1 and CDR2 are MNHEY and SVGAGI.